The next 22 T cell receptor beta chains were all read from a single sample in a study of shared clonotypes between healthy human individuals. Using immunoSEQ multiplex PCR, the repertoire was profiled, and TCRdb retains in-frame clones only, with some absent. Found here are approximately 640,000 clones, 60% to 80% of them singletons; the top ten hold less than 2%. Sample: memory CD4+ T cells sorted from blood. Subset denoted: CD45RA-negative fraction. These receptors were obtained from a woman in her twenties or thirties in good health.

This chain links TRBV2 with TRBJ2-7; TRBD2 matches at 10 bases. CDR1 and CDR2 from the germline V gene are SNHLY and FYNNEI. V lost 6 bases to trimming and J lost 2 bases; unmatched junction nucleotides: 16. This CDR3 has 18 residues. CDR3 nucleotide sequence: TGTGCCAGCAGACCCCCCTTCGCCCTAGCGGGAGCCACCTACGAGCAGTACTTC. Its protein is CASRPPFALAGATYEQYF. Drawing the rest from reference TRBV2 and TRBJ2-7, the complete variable domain is EPEVTQTPSHQVTQMGQEVILRCVPISNHLYFYWYRQILGQKVEFLVSFYNNEISEKSEIFDDQFSVERPDGSNFTLKIRSTKLEDSAMYFCASRPPFALAGATYEQYFGPGTRLTVT.

The chain has TRBV14 and TRBJ2-3; D gene uncertain. V lost 4 bases to trimming and J lost 8 bases, with 10 bases between them. Germline CDR1 SGHDN, CDR2 FVKESK. This CDR3 spans 12 amino acids. In DNA form, the CDR3 reads TGTGCCAGCAGCCGAACTTCGGGTACGCAGTATTTT. Its translation is CASSRTSGTQYF.

The chain joins TRBV11-2 to TRBJ2-5; 7 bases map to TRBD2. This CDR3 has 15 amino acids. Germline trimming cut 0 bases from V and 5 bases from J; bases unmatched to any gene: 6. Germline CDR1 is SGHAT and CDR2 is FQNNGV. This CDR3 is CASSLEWQGGETQYF. The DNA for the CDR3 is TGTGCCAGCAGCTTAGAGTGGCAGGGAGGGGAGACCCAGTACTTC.

V and J are TRBV25-1 and TRBJ2-7; D is unclear. With 3 bases removed from V and 2 bases from J, the gap between germline ends came to 11 bases. The CDR3 totals 14 residues. The V gene's germline CDR1 is MGHDK and CDR2 SYGVNS. The DNA of the CDR3 is TGTGCCAGCAGTGATCCACGGTTGACCTACGAGCAGTACTTC. Protein: CASSDPRLTYEQYF.

J is TRBJ2-3 and V is TRBV7-9, with 8 bases that match TRBD1. CDR1 is SEHNR, CDR2 FQNEAQ, per germline (reference sequence). V lost 5 bases, J lost 7 bases, and 8 bases stayed unmatched. The CDR3 totals 14 residues. This CDR3 is CASSPGTGGYTQYF. DNA of the CDR3: TGTGCCAGCAGCCCGGGGACAGGAGGTTATACGCAGTATTTT.

The chain uses TRBV2 and TRBJ2-3, with 9 bases that match TRBD1. The CDR3 runs to 15 residues. Germline CDR1 reads SNHLY; CDR2 reads FYNNEI. V lost 4 bases and J lost 4; bases outside the gene matches: 6. The CDR3 is CASSAHRGQADTQYF. DNA for the CDR3: TGTGCCAGCAGTGCCCACAGGGGGCAGGCAGATACGCAGTATTTT. Together with reference TRBV2 and TRBJ2-3, the CDR3 gives the full variable domain: EPEVTQTPSHQVTQMGQEVILRCVPISNHLYFYWYRQILGQKVEFLVSFYNNEISEKSEIFDDQFSVERPDGSNFTLKIRSTKLEDSAMYFCASSAHRGQADTQYFGPGTRLTVL.

This clone appeared a few times. The gene calls are TRBV18 and TRBJ2-7, with 8 bases fitting TRBD1. CDR1 is KGHSH, CDR2 LQKENI, per germline. The V gene end was trimmed by 5 bases and the J gene end by 6 bases; junction bases not matched to a gene: 3. This CDR3 is 12 amino acids long. Written as DNA, the CDR3 is TGTGCCAGCTCAAAAGACAGGGGCGAGCAGTACTTC. It is translated as CASSKDRGEQYF.

The rearrangement joins TRBV25-1 to TRBJ2-3, with 9 bases fitting TRBD1. This CDR3 spans 18 amino acids. Germline V gene data show CDR1 as MGHDK and CDR2 as SYGVNS. V dropped 1 base and J dropped 1; count of bases not matched to a gene: 9. The CDR3 sequence is CASSELTRDRVRTDTQYF. The DNA for the CDR3 is TGTGCCAGCAGTGAATTAACCCGGGACAGGGTACGCACAGATACGCAGTATTTT.

The chain joins TRBV28 to TRBJ2-3, with 8 bases matching TRBD2. CDR1 MDHEN and CDR2 SYDVKM come from the germline V gene. Trimming took 5 bases from V and 2 from J; bases not matched to a gene: 12. The CDR3 covers 17 residues. The CDR3 loop reads CASSPLSSGKYTDTQYF. The CDR3 nucleotides read TGTGCCAGCAGTCCCCTTAGTAGCGGGAAATACACAGATACGCAGTATTTT.

This clone was seen a few times. The V gene is TRBV18, the J gene TRBJ1-3; 7 bases map to TRBD1. V was clipped by 3 bases and J by 0 bases; unmatched bases: 2. CDR3 length: 15 amino acids. Germline V gene lookup returns CDR1 KGHSH and CDR2 LQKENI. CDR3 DNA sequence: TGTGCCAGCTCACCTACAGGGGTCTCTGGAAACACCATATATTTT. It encodes CASSPTGVSGNTIYF.

The rearrangement joins TRBV18 to TRBJ1-1; D may be TRBD1 (5 bases). CDR1 and CDR2 from the germline V gene are KGHSH and LQKENI. The V gene lost 8 bases and the J gene lost 1 base, with 11 bases spanning the gap. There are 13 residues in the CDR3. The CDR3 nucleotides read TGTGCCAGCGCAGACAGCGCGAACACTGAAGCTTTCTTT. Protein sequence: CASADSANTEAFF.

In its sample, this clone was seen once. The J gene is TRBJ1-5, the V gene TRBV4-1; D is perhaps TRBD1 (5 bases). V was cut by 4 bases and J by 5 bases, with 12 bases left in between. Germline assignment: CDR1 MGHRA and CDR2 YSYEKL. The CDR3 totals 14 residues. The CDR3 DNA sequence: TGCGCCAGCAGCCTCCCCGGGGCCCATCAGCCCCAGCATTTT. Amino acid sequence: CASSLPGAHQPQHF.

The V and J genes are TRBV5-4 and TRBJ1-5, with a weak D call TRBD1 (6 bases). With 4 bases removed from V and 7 bases from J, the gap between germline ends came to 18 bases. Germline V gene sequence: CDR1 SGHNT, CDR2 YYREEE (reference sequence). The CDR3 length is 15 residues. CDR3 loop: CASSPGGSAPQPQHF. CDR3 in DNA: TGTGCCAGCAGCCCCGGGGGCAGCGCCCCACAGCCCCAGCATTTT.

The chain carries TRBV30 and TRBJ2-1, with D unclear. Germline loops: CDR1 GTSNPN, CDR2 SVGIG (reference sequence). The CDR3 covers 10 residues. V lost 7 bases to trimming and J lost 6 bases, with 7 bases between them. The CDR3 DNA sequence: TGTGCCTTAAGGCGCAATGAGCAGTTCTTC. Residues: CALRRNEQFF.

This chain joins TRBV7-9 and TRBJ2-3; D gene uncertain. The CDR3 consists of 17 residues. Trimming stripped 7 bases from V and 2 bases from J, with 22 bases between. CDR1 SEHNR and CDR2 FQNEAQ come from the germline V gene (reference sequence). The CDR3 region is CASIPPRVTRYTDTQYF. The CDR3 region has the DNA TGTGCCAGCATCCCCCCGAGAGTTACCCGGTACACAGATACGCAGTATTTT.

Note on this clone: This clone may be a read error of a much larger clone one base away. The chain employs TRBV27 and TRBJ2-7; tentatively, D is TRBD1 (6 bases). The CDR3 consists of 14 residues. The germline gives CDR1 MNHEY, CDR2 SMNVEV (reference sequence). Trimming cost V 6 bases and J 0 bases, with 12 bases left between them. In DNA, the CDR3 is TGTGCCAGCAGGGAGCAGGGGAGCTCCTACGAGCAGTACTTC. Its translation is CASREQGSSYEQYF.

This clone appeared a few times. The chain carries TRBV7-2 and TRBJ2-7; D uncertain. There are 14 residues in the CDR3. Germline CDR1 is SGHTA and CDR2 is FQGNSA. Trimming left V 4 bases short and J 6 bases short, with 16 bases between. The CDR3 DNA follows: TGTGCCAGCAGCTCCGAATCTAGGATATCCGAGCAGTACTTC. Its protein product is CASSSESRISEQYF.

This clone showed up just a few times. The V call is TRBV11-2, the J call TRBJ2-1, with 8 positions matching TRBD1. CDR1 and CDR2 from the germline V gene are SGHAT and FQNNGV. V lost 1 base, J lost 4 bases, and 3 bases stayed unmatched. CDR3 size: 15 residues. CDR3 amino acids: CASSLVQGAYNEQFF. The DNA of the CDR3 is TGTGCCAGCAGCTTAGTGCAGGGGGCGTACAATGAGCAGTTCTTC.

This clone came up a few times. The chain has TRBV6-6 and TRBJ2-1; D gene ambiguous. V was pared by 6 bases and J by 8 bases, with 8 bases between. The CDR3 length is 11 residues. The germline V gene encodes CDR1 MNHNY and CDR2 SVGAGI (reference sequence). The CDR3 DNA sequence: TGTGCCAGCAGCCGACTTGATGAGCAGTTCTTC. This sequence encodes CASSRLDEQFF.

The chain links TRBV16 to TRBJ1-2; 8 bases map to TRBD1. The CDR3 runs to 15 residues. J lost 4 bases, V lost 0 bases, and 4 bases had no gene match. Germline CDR1 and CDR2: KGHSY and FQNENV. DNA for the CDR3: TGTGCCAGCAGCCAATCTTCAGGGGGCTCCTATGGCTACACCTTC. This gives the protein CASSQSSGGSYGYTF.

The chain combines TRBV7-9 with TRBJ1-2; 8 nucleotides agree with TRBD1. V lost 1 base to trimming and J lost 7 bases; unmatched junction nucleotides: 2. Germline assignment: CDR1 SEHNR and CDR2 FQNEAQ (reference sequence). The CDR3 runs 13 residues. The CDR3 loop is CASSLETGAGYTF. CDR3 DNA sequence: TGTGCCAGCAGCTTAGAGACAGGGGCTGGCTACACCTTC.

This chain links TRBV15 with TRBJ2-1; TRBD2 matches 8 bases. The CDR3 is made up of 17 amino acids. V lost 2 bases to trimming and J lost 7 bases; unmatched junction nucleotides: 13. Germline V gene lookup returns CDR1 LNHNV and CDR2 YYDKDF (reference sequence). The CDR3 sequence is CATSRRSGKGGGNEQFF. In DNA form, the CDR3 reads TGTGCCACCAGCAGACGTAGCGGGAAAGGAGGGGGGAATGAGCAGTTCTTC.